This is a list of T cell receptor beta chains from one sample in a study of blood T cell repertoires in COVID-19. Using immunoSEQ multiplex PCR, the repertoire was profiled, and TCRdb retains in-frame clones only, with some absent. The sample holds about 200,000 clones, around 86% seen once. Sequences were obtained from PBMCs or T cells enriched from blood (not recorded which). Receptors originate from a woman in her fifties or sixties with acute COVID-19. Both conserved end residues are part of each CDR3. D genes are given only for firm matches. Clone size is shown for a subset of rows, as once, few, many or a class of expanded clone.

j_gene | abundance | d_gene | v_gene | CDR3aa | CDR3nt
TRBJ2-2 | NA | TRBD1 | TRBV6-7 | CASSYSSGQGNTGELFF | TGTGCCAGCAGTTACTCAAGCGGACAGGGGAACACCGGGGAGCTGTTTTTT
TRBJ1-1 | NA | TRBD1 | TRBV5-6 | CASSLQGVNTEAFF | TGTGCCAGCAGCTTGCAGGGGGTGAACACTGAAGCTTTCTTT
TRBJ2-5 | few | TRBD2 | TRBV2 | CASSDLAAETQYF | TGTGCCAGCAGTGATCTAGCGGCAGAGACCCAGTACTTC
TRBJ1-1 | NA | NA | TRBV28 | CASSLSPAENTEAFF | TGTGCCAGCAGTTTATCCCCGGCGGAGAACACTGAAGCTTTCTTT
TRBJ2-7 | NA | TRBD2 | TRBV6-6 | CASSRLAGNEQYF | TGTGCCAGCAGTCGACTAGCGGGTAACGAGCAGTACTTC
TRBJ1-2 | NA | NA | TRBV18 | CASSPQPEGLVGYTF | TGTGCCAGCTCACCACAGCCGGAGGGTTTAGTCGGCTACACCTTC
TRBJ1-1 | NA | NA | TRBV19 | CATTESGGVGTEAFF | TGTGCCACCACTGAAAGCGGAGGGGTGGGCACTGAAGCTTTCTTT
TRBJ2-2 | NA | TRBD1 | TRBV4-3 | CASSQDPGQGTTGELFF | TGCGCCAGCAGCCAAGATCCGGGACAGGGGACAACCGGGGAGCTGTTTTTT
TRBJ2-3 | NA | NA | TRBV7-2 | CASSSTYTDTQYF | TGTGCCAGCAGCTCGACATACACAGATACGCAGTATTTT
TRBJ2-2 | few | TRBD1 | TRBV7-9 | CASSPGTGRAGELFF | TGTGCCAGCAGCCCAGGGACAGGGCGGGCCGGGGAGCTGTTTTTT
TRBJ2-7 | NA | TRBD1 | TRBV11-2 | CASSPLARQGVPYEQYF | TGTGCCAGCAGCCCCCTCGCCCGACAGGGAGTCCCCTACGAGCAGTACTTC
TRBJ2-2 | once | NA | TRBV27 | CASSFHSSLNTGELFF | TGTGCCAGCAGTTTTCACAGCTCCCTGAACACCGGGGAGCTGTTTTTT
TRBJ2-1 | NA | NA | TRBV7-2 | CASSFPGQYNEQFF | TGTGCCAGCAGCTTTCCGGGACAATACAATGAGCAGTTCTTC
TRBJ1-2 | NA | NA | TRBV28 | CASSSGRYGYTF | TGTGCCAGCAGTTCAGGCCGCTATGGCTACACCTTC
TRBJ1-1 | NA | TRBD1 | TRBV19 | CASSLGQGNTEAFF | TGTGCCAGTAGTCTCGGACAGGGGAACACTGAAGCTTTCTTT
TRBJ1-1 | NA | NA | TRBV18 | CASSPPVLQNTEAFF | TGTGCCAGCTCACCACCGGTTTTACAGAACACTGAAGCTTTCTTT
TRBJ1-1 | few | TRBD1 | TRBV3-1/TRBV3-2 | CASSRTGNTEAFF | TGTGCCAGCAGCCGGACAGGGAACACTGAAGCTTTCTTT
TRBJ2-3 | NA | TRBD2 | TRBV7-2 | CASSPGLVGVDTQYF | TGTGCCAGCAGCCCCGGACTAGTTGGCGTAGATACGCAGTATTTT
TRBJ2-5 | NA | NA | TRBV4-1 | CASSQEVGRRETQYF | TGCGCCAGCAGCCAAGAGGTAGGGAGGCGAGAGACCCAGTACTTC
TRBJ2-7 | NA | TRBD2 | TRBV3-1/TRBV3-2 | CASSHRGTGGGADEQYF | TGTGCCAGCAGCCACAGAGGAACGGGAGGGGGTGCCGACGAGCAGTACTTC
TRBJ1-1 | once | NA | TRBV2 | CASTPFRTNMNTEAFF | TGTGCCAGCACCCCCTTCCGGACTAACATGAACACTGAAGCTTTCTTT
TRBJ1-6 | NA | TRBD1 | TRBV7-8 | CASSKTGINNSPLHF | TGTGCCAGCAGTAAGACAGGGATTAATAATTCACCCCTCCACTTT
TRBJ1-5 | NA | TRBD1 | TRBV28 | CASTLQGAFSNQPQHF | TGTGCCAGCACTCTCCAGGGGGCTTTTAGCAATCAGCCCCAGCATTTT
TRBJ1-4 | once | NA | TRBV6-5 | CASSYSGQNEKLFF | TGTGCCAGCAGTTACTCCGGACAGAATGAAAAACTGTTTTTT
TRBJ2-7 | NA | TRBD1 | TRBV10-3 | CAISEGTGFGYEQYF | TGTGCCATCAGTGAAGGGACAGGGTTTGGTTACGAGCAGTACTTC
TRBJ1-4 | NA | TRBD1 | TRBV18 | CASSLSTGVIEKLFF | TGTGCCAGCTCACTATCGACAGGGGTTATCGAAAAACTGTTTTTT
TRBJ2-7 | NA | NA | TRBV19 | CASSIRQYYEQYF | TGTGCCAGTAGTATCAGACAGTACTACGAGCAGTACTTC
TRBJ1-2 | NA | TRBD1 | TRBV10-3 | CAISESYSGQGSGGYTF | TGTGCCATCAGTGAGTCATACAGTGGACAGGGATCAGGGGGCTACACCTTC
TRBJ2-7 | NA | TRBD2 | TRBV7-2 | CASSLRGGSYEQYF | TGTGCCAGCAGCTTACGGGGGGGATCCTACGAGCAGTACTTC